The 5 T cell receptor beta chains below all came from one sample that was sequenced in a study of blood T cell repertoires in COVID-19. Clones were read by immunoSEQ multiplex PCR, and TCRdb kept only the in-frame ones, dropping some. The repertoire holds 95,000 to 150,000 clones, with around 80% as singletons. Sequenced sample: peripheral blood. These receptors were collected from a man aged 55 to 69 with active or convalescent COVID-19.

The CDR3 loop reads CARSVCGFSGGPSYNEQFF. The CDR3 coding sequence is TGTGCCAGAAGCGTTTGTGGGTTTTCGGGAGGGCCCTCCTACAATGAGCAGTTCTTC. This chain connects TRBV5-3 to TRBJ2-1; 8 nucleotides agree with TRBD2. TRBV5-3 is designated an ORF whose function remains uncertain. The CDR3 sequence is 19 residues long. Germline trimming cut 4 bases from V and 0 bases from J; bases unmatched to any gene: 15.

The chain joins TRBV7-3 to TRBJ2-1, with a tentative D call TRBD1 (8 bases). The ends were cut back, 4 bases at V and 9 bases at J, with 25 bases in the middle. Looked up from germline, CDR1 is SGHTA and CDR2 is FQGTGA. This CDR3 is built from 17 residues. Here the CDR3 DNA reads TGTGCCAGCAGCTCATACCCGGACAGGGAGGGGCACGCTGAGCAGTTCTTC. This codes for CASSSYPDREGHAEQFF.

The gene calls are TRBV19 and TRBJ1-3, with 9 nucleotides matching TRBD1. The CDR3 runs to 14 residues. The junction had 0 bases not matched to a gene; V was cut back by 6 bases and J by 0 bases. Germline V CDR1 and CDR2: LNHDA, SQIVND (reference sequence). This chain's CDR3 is CASRDRGSGNTIYF. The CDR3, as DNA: TGTGCCAGTAGGGACAGGGGCTCTGGAAACACCATATATTTT.

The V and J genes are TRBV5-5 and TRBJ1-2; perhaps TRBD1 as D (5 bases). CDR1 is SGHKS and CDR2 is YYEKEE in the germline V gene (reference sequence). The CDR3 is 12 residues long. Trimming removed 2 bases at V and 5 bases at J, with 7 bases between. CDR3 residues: CASSFDRYGYTF. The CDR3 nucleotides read TGTGCCAGCAGCTTTGACAGATATGGCTACACCTTC.

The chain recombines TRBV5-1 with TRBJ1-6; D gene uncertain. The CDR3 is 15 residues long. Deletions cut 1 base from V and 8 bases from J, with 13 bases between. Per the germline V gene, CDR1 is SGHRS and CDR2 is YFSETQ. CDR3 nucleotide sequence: TGCGCCAGCAGCTTGAGTCCATTCGGGGATTCACCCCTCCACTTT. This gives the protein CASSLSPFGDSPLHF. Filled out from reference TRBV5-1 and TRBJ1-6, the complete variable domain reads KAGVTQTPRYLIKTRGQQVTLSCSPISGHRSVSWYQQTPGQGLQFLFEYFSETQRNKGNFPGRFSGRQFSNSRSEMNVSTLELGDSALYLCASSLSPFGDSPLHFGNGTRLTVT.